Sequencing of this T cell receptor (beta chain) was carried out in a study of OX40 agonist ivuxolimab in advanced cancers. As for the study in general: A history of anti-PD-1, anti-PD-L1 or anti-CTLA-4 therapy was acceptable, and 40% had some. Partial responses were seen in three patients, one with hepatocellular carcinoma and two with cutaneous melanoma.

A remark on this clone: Its specificity is unknown.

Regarding the study as a whole: Individuals who were partial responders at 0.1-3.0 mg/kg had clonal expansion that ranked among the lowest. In general, CD8+ T cells held more expanded clones than CD4+ did, on average.

Libraries were prepared by immunoSEQ multiplex PCR; TCRdb keeps only in-frame clonotypes and omits some of them. Of about 55,000 clones in the sample, around three quarters are singletons; the top ten hold roughly 6.5%. The sample consisted of CD4+ or CD8+ T cells sorted from blood, taken in a trial of the OX40 agonist ivuxolimab. The clonotype was recovered from an adult with an advanced solid tumor such as melanoma, head and neck, liver or kidney cancer.

The CDR3 spells CASSPLGGESSYEQYF. CDR3 in DNA: TGTGCCAGCTCACCACTGGGCGGTGAGAGCTCCTACGAGCAGTACTTC. V is TRBV18 and J is TRBJ2-7; D not certain. This CDR3 is 16 amino acids long. Germline CDR1 is KGHSH and CDR2 is LQKENI. V was cut by 1 base and J by 0 bases, with 13 bases left in between.